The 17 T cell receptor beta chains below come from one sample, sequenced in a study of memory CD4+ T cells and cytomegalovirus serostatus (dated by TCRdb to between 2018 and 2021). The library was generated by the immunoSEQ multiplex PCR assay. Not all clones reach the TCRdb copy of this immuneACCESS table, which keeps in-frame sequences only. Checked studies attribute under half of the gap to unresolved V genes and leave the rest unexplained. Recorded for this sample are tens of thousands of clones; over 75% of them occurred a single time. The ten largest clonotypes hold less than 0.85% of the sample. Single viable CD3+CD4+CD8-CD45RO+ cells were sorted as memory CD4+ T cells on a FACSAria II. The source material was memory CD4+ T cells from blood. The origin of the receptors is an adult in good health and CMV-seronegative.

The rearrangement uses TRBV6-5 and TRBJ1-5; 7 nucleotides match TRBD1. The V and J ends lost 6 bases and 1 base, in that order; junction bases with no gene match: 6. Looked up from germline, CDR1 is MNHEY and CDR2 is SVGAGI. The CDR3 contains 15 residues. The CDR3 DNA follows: TGTGCCAGCAGAGCCGGGACAGCGAGCAATCAGCCCCAGCATTTT. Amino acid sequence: CASRAGTASNQPQHF.

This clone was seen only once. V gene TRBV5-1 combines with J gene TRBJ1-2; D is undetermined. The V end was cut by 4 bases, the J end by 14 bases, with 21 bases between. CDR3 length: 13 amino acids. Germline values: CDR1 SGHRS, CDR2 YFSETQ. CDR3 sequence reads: CASSRNGAGWGTF. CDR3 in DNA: TGCGCCAGCAGCCGGAATGGTGCGGGCTGGGGAACCTTC.

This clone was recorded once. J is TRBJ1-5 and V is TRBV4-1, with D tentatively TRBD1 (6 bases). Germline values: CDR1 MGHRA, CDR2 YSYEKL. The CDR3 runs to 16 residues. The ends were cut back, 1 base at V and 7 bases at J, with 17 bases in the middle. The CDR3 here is CASSQVHGGRDQPQHF. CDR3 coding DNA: TGCGCCAGCAGCCAAGTCCACGGGGGCAGAGACCAGCCCCAGCATTTT.

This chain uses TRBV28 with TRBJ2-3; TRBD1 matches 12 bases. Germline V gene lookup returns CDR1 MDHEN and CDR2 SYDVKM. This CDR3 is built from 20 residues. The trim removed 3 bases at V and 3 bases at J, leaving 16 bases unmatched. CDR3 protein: CASSFLLRTGTGGRTDTQYF. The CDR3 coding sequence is TGTGCCAGCAGTTTCCTCCTGCGTACCGGGACAGGGGGCAGGACAGATACGCAGTATTTT. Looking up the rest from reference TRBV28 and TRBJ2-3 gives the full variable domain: DVKVTQSSRYLVKRTGEKVFLECVQDMDHENMFWYRQDPGLGLRLIYFSYDVKMKEKGDIPEGYSVSREKKERFSLILESASTNQTSMYLCASSFLLRTGTGGRTDTQYFGPGTRLTVL.

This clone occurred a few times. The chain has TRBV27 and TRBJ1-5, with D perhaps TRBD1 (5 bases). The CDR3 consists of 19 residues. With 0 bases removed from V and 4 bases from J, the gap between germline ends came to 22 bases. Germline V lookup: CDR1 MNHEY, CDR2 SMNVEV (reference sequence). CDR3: CASSLSDWDWQTPNQPQHF. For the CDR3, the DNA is TGTGCCAGCAGTTTATCGGACTGGGACTGGCAGACACCTAATCAGCCCCAGCATTTT.

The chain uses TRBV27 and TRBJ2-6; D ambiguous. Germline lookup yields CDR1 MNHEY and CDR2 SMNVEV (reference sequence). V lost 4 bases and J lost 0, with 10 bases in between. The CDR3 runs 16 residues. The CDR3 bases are TGTGCCAGCAGTTCGCCCAGGAGCTCTGGGGCCAACGTCCTGACTTTC. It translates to CASSSPRSSGANVLTF.

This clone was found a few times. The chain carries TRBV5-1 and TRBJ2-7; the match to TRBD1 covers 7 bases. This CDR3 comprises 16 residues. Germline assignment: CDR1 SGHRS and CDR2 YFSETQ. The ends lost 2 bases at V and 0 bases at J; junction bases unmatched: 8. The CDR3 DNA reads TGCGCCAGCAGCTTCCTTACCGGGACAGCCTCCTACGAGCAGTACTTC. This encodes CASSFLTGTASYEQYF.

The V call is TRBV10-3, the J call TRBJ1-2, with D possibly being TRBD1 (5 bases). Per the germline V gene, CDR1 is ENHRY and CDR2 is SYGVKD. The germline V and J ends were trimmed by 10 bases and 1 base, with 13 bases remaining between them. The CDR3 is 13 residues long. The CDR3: CATQGGNNYGYTF. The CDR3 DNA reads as TGTGCCACCCAGGGAGGGAATAACTATGGCTACACCTTC.

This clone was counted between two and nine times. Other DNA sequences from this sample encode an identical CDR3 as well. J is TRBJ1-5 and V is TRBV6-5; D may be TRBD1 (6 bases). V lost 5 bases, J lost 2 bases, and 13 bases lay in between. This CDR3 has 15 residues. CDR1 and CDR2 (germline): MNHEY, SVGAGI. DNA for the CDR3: TGTGCCAGCAGTCCCAGGGGCCGGGGCAATCAGCCCCAGCATTTT. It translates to CASSPRGRGNQPQHF.

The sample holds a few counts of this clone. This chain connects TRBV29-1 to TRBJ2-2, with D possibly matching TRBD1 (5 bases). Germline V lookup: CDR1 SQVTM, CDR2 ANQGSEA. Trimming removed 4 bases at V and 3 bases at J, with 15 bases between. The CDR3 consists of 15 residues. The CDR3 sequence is CSVGSAGRDTGELFF. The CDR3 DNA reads TGCAGCGTTGGGTCGGCAGGGCGAGACACCGGGGAGCTGTTTTTT.

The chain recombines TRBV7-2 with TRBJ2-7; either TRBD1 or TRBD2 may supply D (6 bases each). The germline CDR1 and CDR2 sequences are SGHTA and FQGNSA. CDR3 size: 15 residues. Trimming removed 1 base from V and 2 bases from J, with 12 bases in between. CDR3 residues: CASSLEGGRTYEQYF. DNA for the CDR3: TGTGCCAGCAGCTTAGAGGGGGGCCGGACCTACGAGCAGTACTTC.

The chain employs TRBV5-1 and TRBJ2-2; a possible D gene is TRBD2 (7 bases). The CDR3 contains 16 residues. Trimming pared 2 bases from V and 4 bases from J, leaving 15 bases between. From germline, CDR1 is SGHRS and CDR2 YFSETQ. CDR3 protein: CASSFLGGRVTGELFF. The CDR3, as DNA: TGCGCCAGCAGCTTCTTGGGGGGGCGAGTCACCGGGGAGCTGTTTTTT. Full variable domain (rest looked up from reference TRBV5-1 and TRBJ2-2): KAGVTQTPRYLIKTRGQQVTLSCSPISGHRSVSWYQQTPGQGLQFLFEYFSETQRNKGNFPGRFSGRQFSNSRSEMNVSTLELGDSALYLCASSFLGGRVTGELFFGEGSRLTVL.

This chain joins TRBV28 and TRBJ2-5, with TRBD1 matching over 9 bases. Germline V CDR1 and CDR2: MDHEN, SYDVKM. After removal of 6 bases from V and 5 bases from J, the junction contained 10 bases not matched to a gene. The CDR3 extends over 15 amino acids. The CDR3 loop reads CASSEIGQGRETQYF. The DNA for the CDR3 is TGTGCCAGCAGCGAGATAGGACAGGGGCGGGAGACCCAGTACTTC.

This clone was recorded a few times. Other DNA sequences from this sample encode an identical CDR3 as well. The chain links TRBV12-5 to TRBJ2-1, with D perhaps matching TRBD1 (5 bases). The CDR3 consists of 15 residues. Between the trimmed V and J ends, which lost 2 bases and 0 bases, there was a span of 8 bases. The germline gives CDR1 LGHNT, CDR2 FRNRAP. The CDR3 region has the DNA TGTGCTAGTGGTTTGCAGGGAAGCTCCTACAATGAGCAGTTCTTC. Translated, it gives CASGLQGSSYNEQFF.

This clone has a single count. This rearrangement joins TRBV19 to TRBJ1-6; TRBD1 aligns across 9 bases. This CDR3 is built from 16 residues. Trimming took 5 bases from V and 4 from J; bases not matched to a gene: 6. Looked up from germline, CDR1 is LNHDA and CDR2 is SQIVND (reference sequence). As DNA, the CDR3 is TGTGCCAGTAGTTATGGACAGGGGAAATATAATTCACCCCTCCACTTT. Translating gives CASSYGQGKYNSPLHF. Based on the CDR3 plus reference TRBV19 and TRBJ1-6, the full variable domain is DGGITQSPKYLFRKEGQNVTLSCEQNLNHDAMYWYRQDPGQGLRLIYYSQIVNDFQKGDIAEGYSVSREKKESFPLTVTSAQKNPTAFYLCASSYGQGKYNSPLHFGNGTRLTVT.

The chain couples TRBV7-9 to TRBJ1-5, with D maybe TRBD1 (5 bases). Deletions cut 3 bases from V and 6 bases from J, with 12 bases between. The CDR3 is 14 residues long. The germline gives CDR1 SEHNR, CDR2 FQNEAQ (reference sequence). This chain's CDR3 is CASSFGGAAQPQHF. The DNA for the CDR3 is TGTGCCAGCAGCTTTGGAGGGGCGGCTCAGCCCCAGCATTTT.

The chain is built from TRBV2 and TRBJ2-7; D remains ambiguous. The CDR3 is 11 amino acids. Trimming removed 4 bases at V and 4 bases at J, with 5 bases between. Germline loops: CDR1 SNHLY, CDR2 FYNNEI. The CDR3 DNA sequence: TGTGCCAGCAGTGTAAAGTACGAGCAGTACTTC. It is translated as CASSVKYEQYF.